A selection of T cell receptor beta chains follows, all from one sample in a study of shared clonotypes between healthy human individuals. Assay used: immunoSEQ multiplex PCR; TCRdb lists only in-frame clones, some missing. The sample yields some 1 million clones, about 75% seen once. Sequences were obtained from memory CD4+ T cells sorted from blood. The origin of the receptors is a young man in good health. Each CDR3 is given without its conserved first and last residue. D genes are given only for firm matches.

v_gene	d_gene	j_gene	CDR3aa
TRBV28	-	TRBJ1-2	ASSPHNYGYT
TRBV10-2	-	TRBJ1-6	ASSESSPLH
TRBV5-6	-	TRBJ1-5	ASSLRGRDQPQH
TRBV5-6	-	TRBJ1-2	ASSLARTPLYGYT
TRBV5-6	TRBD2	TRBJ2-6	ASSLAGAGVSGANVLT
TRBV13	-	TRBJ1-1	ASSFTTPMGLNTEAF
TRBV30	-	TRBJ1-2	AWSVSRTKGYT
TRBV28	-	TRBJ2-1	ASRESGNEQF
TRBV6-5	TRBD2	TRBJ2-1	ASSDSSGSHNEQF
TRBV28	TRBD1	TRBJ1-2	ASSSFHRGQGYGYT
TRBV15	-	TRBJ2-5	ATSSDRRGQETQY
TRBV5-6	-	TRBJ2-3	ASSLATDTQY
TRBV5-1	-	TRBJ2-1	ASSRQGGGYNEQF
TRBV19	-	TRBJ1-5	ASSSSRWGNQPQH
TRBV5-6	TRBD1	TRBJ2-5	ASSLVTGAPETQY
TRBV10-3	-	TRBJ2-1	AISGDNNEQF
TRBV9	-	TRBJ2-2	ASSVVSGSGGELF
TRBV5-5	TRBD1	TRBJ1-1	ASEQGPNTEAF
TRBV5-6	-	TRBJ2-1	ASSLVTSNEQF
TRBV28	-	TRBJ1-4	ASSFSSGGEKLF
TRBV18	-	TRBJ1-6	ASSPPTGNGSPLH
TRBV9	-	TRBJ1-1	ASSVAGQSNTEAF
TRBV9	TRBD1	TRBJ1-2	ASSPLPGQGINGYT
TRBV7-8	TRBD1	TRBJ2-1	ASSLRDRAYNEQF
TRBV18	-	TRBJ1-3	ASSPPTGRGNTIY
TRBV6-6	-	TRBJ2-7	ASSPGTWGYEQY
TRBV30	-	TRBJ2-3	AWSPGRGTDTQY
TRBV11-2	-	TRBJ2-7	ASSLPGATYEQY
TRBV5-1	-	TRBJ2-7	ASSSSSDTAYEQY
TRBV14	-	TRBJ2-3	ASSQAVVDTQY
TRBV29-1	TRBD2	TRBJ2-5	SVRRAGGEETQY
TRBV7-3	TRBD2	TRBJ2-5	ASSPRGGRFEEQY
TRBV6-1	-	TRBJ2-7	ATISGRDYEQY
TRBV7-2	TRBD2	TRBJ2-1	ASSQDIGTRYGQF
TRBV7-2	-	TRBJ1-1	ASSDPLSRNTEAF
TRBV18	-	TRBJ2-3	ASSPQVDTQY
TRBV14	-	TRBJ2-3	ASSQASIRDTQY